This is a list of T cell receptor beta chains from one sample in a study of identical twins. TCRdb re-called the 5' RACE reads through MiXCR, storing one row per CDR3 protein. In the table there are 300,000 or so distinct CDR3 sequences, roughly 10% of which are singletons. This sample was also put to use in a study of yellow fever vaccine responses in identical twins.

The sequenced sample consisted of CD8+ T cells sorted from blood. The receptors were gathered from a woman under 30 in good health. Each CDR3 is given without its conserved first and last residue.

j_call: TRBJ2-7; v_call: TRBV6-1; cdr3_aa: ASRQGGQYYEQY
j_call: TRBJ2-7; v_call: TRBV5-6; cdr3_aa: ASSLSGTEQY
j_call: TRBJ2-7; v_call: TRBV7-2; cdr3_aa: ASSLVRDRGYEQY
j_call: TRBJ2-7; v_call: TRBV7-9; cdr3_aa: ASSSVGVPYYEQY
j_call: TRBJ2-7; v_call: TRBV9; cdr3_aa: ASSVGPGGYEQY
j_call: TRBJ2-1; v_call: TRBV20-1; cdr3_aa: SATRSGILGNEQF
j_call: TRBJ2-3; v_call: TRBV29-1; cdr3_aa: SADPFHKGTDTQY
j_call: TRBJ2-7; v_call: TRBV3-1; cdr3_aa: ASSLGQGKDEQY
j_call: TRBJ1-1; v_call: TRBV7-9; cdr3_aa: ASSLQRGLNTEAF
j_call: TRBJ2-7; v_call: TRBV20-1; cdr3_aa: SARDPPRTFSYEQY
j_call: TRBJ2-1; v_call: TRBV5-5; cdr3_aa: ASSRAGPDNEQF
j_call: TRBJ2-1; v_call: TRBV7-8; cdr3_aa: ASSLDPNNEQF
j_call: TRBJ2-3; v_call: TRBV2; cdr3_aa: ASSGGLAGGPTDTQY
j_call: TRBJ2-1; v_call: TRBV7-9; cdr3_aa: ASSLVGANEQF
j_call: TRBJ1-1; v_call: TRBV4-3; cdr3_aa: ASSQDKLFVRAF
j_call: TRBJ1-2; v_call: TRBV30; cdr3_aa: AWSVGQGDGYT
j_call: TRBJ2-7; v_call: TRBV4-2; cdr3_aa: ASSQGLAGEPQY
j_call: TRBJ2-2; v_call: TRBV11-2; cdr3_aa: ASSFPSTSPGELF
j_call: TRBJ1-2; v_call: TRBV9; cdr3_aa: ASSGSGYGYT
j_call: TRBJ2-3; v_call: TRBV6-5; cdr3_aa: ASITGRGTDTQY
j_call: TRBJ1-5; v_call: TRBV28; cdr3_aa: ASSLGYNDNQPQH
j_call: TRBJ2-2; v_call: TRBV27; cdr3_aa: ASSLDSSRTGELF
j_call: TRBJ1-5; v_call: TRBV20-1; cdr3_aa: SARGPGRTNDIPINSNQPQH
j_call: TRBJ2-2; v_call: TRBV29-1; cdr3_aa: SVEELGRQNTGELF
j_call: TRBJ2-7; v_call: TRBV13; cdr3_aa: ASSTRHRGRSSYEQY
j_call: TRBJ2-3; v_call: TRBV9; cdr3_aa: ASSVETGTGADTQY
j_call: TRBJ2-2; v_call: TRBV25-1; cdr3_aa: ASRDMGTGELF
j_call: TRBJ2-3; v_call: TRBV15; cdr3_aa: ATSRDPIRLGSGRRDTQY
j_call: TRBJ1-3; v_call: TRBV6-1; cdr3_aa: GLFSGNTIY
j_call: TRBJ2-7; v_call: TRBV28; cdr3_aa: ASSLGQGQQQY
j_call: TRBJ2-7; v_call: TRBV5-1; cdr3_aa: ASSPSGGSSYEQY
j_call: TRBJ2-7; v_call: TRBV28; cdr3_aa: ASSPQTGLVQY
j_call: TRBJ2-7; v_call: TRBV3-1; cdr3_aa: ASSQGAGEPYEQY
j_call: TRBJ2-7; v_call: TRBV29-1; cdr3_aa: SVTGQVHYEQY